A single sample is the source of the 8 T cell receptor beta chains below, sequenced in a study of CD8+CD57+ T cells in acquired aplastic anemia. Genomic DNA was employed as the template in profiling TCR beta VDJ and CDR3. Via MiXCR, TCRdb re-called the reads, giving one row per CDR3 protein. Of approximately 270,000 distinct CDR3 sequences detected, roughly half appear once; the ten largest clones hold approximately 8.2%. Material: sorted CD4+, CD8+, or CD8+CD57+ T cells (not recorded which) from PBMCs. Receptors were obtained from a human donor with severe aplastic anemia or a healthy control (not recorded which).

The chain uses TRBV29-1 and TRBJ1-1; D gene ambiguous. There are 13 residues in the CDR3. Germline CDR1 and CDR2: SQVTM and ANQGSEA. V gave up 8 bases and J gave up 0 bases, with 13 bases separating them. This CDR3 is CSCVLALNTEAFF. The CDR3 DNA reads TGCAGCTGCGTCCTGGCTCTGAACACTGAAGCTTTCTTT. Complete variable domain (other parts from reference TRBV29-1 and TRBJ1-1): SAVISQKPSRDICQRGTSLTIQCQVDSQVTMMFWYRQQPGQSLTLIATANQGSEATYESGFVIDKFPISRPNLTFSTLTVSNMSPEDSSIYLCSCVLALNTEAFFGQGTRLTVV.

V gene TRBV7-6 combines with J gene TRBJ2-3, with 11 bases fitting TRBD2. V lost 1 base and J lost 6; bases outside the gene matches: 9. Germline CDR1 SGHVS, CDR2 FNYEAQ. CDR3 length equals 17 residues. The chain's CDR3 is CASSLGATSGVEDTQYF. The CDR3 nucleotides read TGTGCCAGCAGCTTAGGTGCGACTAGCGGGGTAGAGGATACGCAGTATTTT.

This clonotype was seen a single time. The CDR3 nucleotides read TGTGCCAGCAGCTTAGTGGTCGGAATCGGAAACACCATATATTTT. This codes for CASSLVVGIGNTIYF. This chain links TRBV7-2 with TRBJ1-3; D gene unclear. Germline V CDR1 and CDR2: SGHTA, FQGNSA. This CDR3 has 15 amino acids. Trimming took off 1 base at V and 4 bases at J, with 11 bases between the two ends.

This clonotype showed up many times. This chain connects TRBV2 to TRBJ1-4; 8 bases are a match to TRBD1. The CDR3 is 15 residues long. Trimming cost V 6 bases and J 7 bases; bases outside gene matches: 10. Germline CDR1 SNHLY, CDR2 FYNNEI. DNA for the CDR3: TGTGCCAGCAGGACCTCAGGGGGCGTAAGTGAAAAACTGTTTTTT. This gives the protein CASRTSGGVSEKLFF.

This clonotype was found many times. V usage is TRBV20-1 and J usage is TRBJ2-2; TRBD2 aligns across 14 bases. This CDR3 is 17 amino acids long. Germline CDR1 and CDR2: DFQATT and SNEGSKA (reference sequence). Trimming cost V 6 bases and J 6 bases; bases outside gene matches: 12. The CDR3 DNA reads as TGCAGTGCGCCCACCGGGACTAGCGGGGGAGCGGCCGGGGAGCTGTTTTTT. Protein: CSAPTGTSGGAAGELFF.

This clonotype was counted a single time. The rearrangement uses TRBV2 and TRBJ2-3; 7 nucleotides match TRBD2. This CDR3 is 14 amino acids long. Germline CDR1 is SNHLY and CDR2 is FYNNEI. The junction had 4 bases not matched to a gene; V was cut back by 6 bases and J by 1 base. CDR3 DNA: TGTGCCAGCAGCTTACTAGCGCGCACAGATACGCAGTATTTT. Encoded protein: CASSLLARTDTQYF.

The gene calls are TRBV5-1 and TRBJ2-5, with 7 positions matching TRBD1. The CDR3 spans 14 residues. Germline lookup yields CDR1 SGHRS and CDR2 YFSETQ. After removal of 3 bases from V and 4 bases from J, the junction contained 6 bases not matched to a gene. The CDR3 nucleotides read TGCGCCAGCAGCTCTACAGGGGCGGGAGAGACCCAGTACTTC. It translates to CASSSTGAGETQYF.

J is TRBJ2-2 and V is TRBV29-1; D tentatively reads TRBD1 or TRBD2 (5 bases each). V lost 6 bases and J 7 bases, leaving 12 bases between the germline ends. Germline V gene sequence: CDR1 SQVTM, CDR2 ANQGSEA. This CDR3 has 12 residues. The chain's CDR3 is CSVRGSLGELFF. The CDR3 DNA sequence: TGCAGCGTGAGGGGATCCCTCGGGGAGCTGTTTTTT.